This note documents a single T cell receptor (beta chain) sequence. This entry is derived from a study of blood T cell repertoires in COVID-19. Study in general: Samples came from the United States, Italy and Spain, spanning acute and convalescent COVID-19. Sources were T cells, B-cell-depleted T cells, or PBMCs; the material itself was cDNA or gDNA.

This CDR3 comprises 14 residues. The germline CDR1 and CDR2 sequences are SGHRS and YFSETQ. The J segment lost 3 bases and the V segment lost 7 bases, leaving 6 bases of the junction unmatched. In the source study's methods: The assay estimated nucleated cells by amplifying reference gene primers. Method: immunoSEQ multiplex PCR; TCRdb's copy keeps in-frame clones and lacks some. V, J and clone size are those of that table, while D and trimming were read from the DNA. In the table there are around 59,000 clones, 85% to 90% of which are singletons. Sample: peripheral blood. The receptor comes from a man aged 55 to 69 with acute or convalescent COVID-19. V gene TRBV5-1 combines with J gene TRBJ2-5; 10 nucleotides align to TRBD1. The CDR3 reads CASGRGQGKETQYF. Here the CDR3 DNA reads TGCGCCAGCGGCCGGGGACAGGGGAAAGAGACCCAGTACTTC.